This T cell receptor beta chain was found in a study of T cell responses to AZD1222 COVID-19 vaccine. Only in-frame clones appear in the TCRdb table, and some are missing; sequencing was by immunoSEQ multiplex PCR. Of over 150,000 clones listed, 85% to 95% are singletons. In regard to this clone: Its antigen is undetermined.

J lost 5 bases, V lost 5 bases, and 5 bases had no gene match. The V gene's germline CDR1 is LNHDA and CDR2 SQIVND (reference sequence). This CDR3 has 14 amino acids. Points from the study as a whole: Reportedly, nearly half the spike-specific TCRs target unmutated variant regions. White British people made up most donors, females outnumbered males, and clonal diversity was possibly underestimated. With two AZD1222 doses given, Spike-specific TCR breadth and depth both rose.

The gene calls are TRBV19 and TRBJ1-4; 7 bases align to TRBD1. This clonotype was sampled from an adult in good health. The sequenced sample was peripheral blood, obtained on day 0 of AZD1222 vaccination. The CDR3 protein is CASSHRGENEKLFF. In nucleotides, the CDR3 is TGTGCCAGTAGTCACAGGGGTGAAAATGAAAAACTGTTTTTT.